This entry concerns a single T cell receptor beta chain. What this receptor recognizes is not known. No base quality values were provided; no much bigger clone lies one nucleotide off. TCRbeta CDR3 regions were amplified from genomic DNA using the immunoSEQ Assay, a bias-controlled multiplex PCR. The original methods were these. Within the assay, amplification of reference gene primers was used to estimate how many nucleated cells each sample contained. To quantify the absolute abundance of each unique TCRbeta CDR3 rearrangement, sequence reads were collapsed and filtered. For each sample, productive Simpson clonality was calculated as the square root of Simpson's diversity index over productive rearrangements. The immuneACCESS repertoire file appears here via TCRdb, limited to in-frame rearrangements. These files lack a portion of the clones; in checked studies, under half of the deficit traces to unresolved V genes, and the cause of the others is not known. The DNA was the basis for D and trimming; V, J and clone size are from that table. The sample yields a few hundred thousand clones; approximately 91% were counted once. Over 0.7% of the sample rests with the top ten.

This specimen belongs to a study of blood T cell repertoires in COVID-19 (dated by TCRdb to 2020 to 2021). For the wider study: Samples covering the acute and convalescent phases of COVID-19 were provided by collaborators in the United States, Italy and Spain. HLA class I and class II types, where available, came from metadata supplied by the sample provider rather than from assay-based typing. Subjects who had been exposed to COVID-19, were actively infected with it, or had recovered from it provided the deeply sampled blood TCRbeta repertoires that made up the dataset. A freely available public database, intended as a resource for researchers studying the immune response to SARS-CoV-2, is where the repertoires were released. The samples were drawn from the first 160 participants of the ongoing ImmuneRACE study and from 1,254 subjects provided by 6 global collaborators. The prospective study material was composed of cDNA or gDNA derived from T cells, B-cell-depleted T cells, or PBMCs. Sample metadata almost always included a de-identified subject ID, COVID-19 status, age in years and sex. General findings and caveats noted by the study authors: The amount of clinical and demographic metadata varied by source and participant and was provided uncurated.

V is trimmed back by 2 bases and J by 8 bases, and the junction contains 6 bases that no gene match accounts for. CDR1 and CDR2, per the germline V gene (reference sequence), are MNHEY and SMNVEV. The CDR3 sequence holds 15 residues, the cysteine and phenylalanine included. The entry retains the CDR3 DNA only, 45 bases that are in frame from base 1. Participants in the prospective study were enrolled through a virtual design, were aged roughly 18 to 100 years, and lived in about two dozen United States geographic areas. Cohort assignment in the prospective study relied on participant-reported clinical history from a screening survey and a study questionnaire. Exposed participants were defined as having been in contact with someone with a PCR-confirmed or clinician-diagnosed COVID-19 case within 2 weeks of study entry. Each participant in the prospective study had whole blood, serum and a nasopharyngeal or oropharyngeal swab collected by mobile phlebotomists. Participants in the prospective study had the option to provide additional blood draws and questionnaires over a 2-month period. Before DNA extraction, blood samples from the prospective study were shipped at room temperature or frozen.

The chain uses TRBV27 and TRBJ1-6; TRBD1 fits 7 bases in the junction. The clonotype comes from a woman aged 40 to 49 who had been exposed to COVID-19. Sequenced material: PBMCs or T cells enriched from blood (not recorded which). The bases read TGTGCCAGCAGTTTAAGGGGGCAGGGGGATTCACCCCTCCACTTT. It encodes CASSLRGQGDSPLHF.